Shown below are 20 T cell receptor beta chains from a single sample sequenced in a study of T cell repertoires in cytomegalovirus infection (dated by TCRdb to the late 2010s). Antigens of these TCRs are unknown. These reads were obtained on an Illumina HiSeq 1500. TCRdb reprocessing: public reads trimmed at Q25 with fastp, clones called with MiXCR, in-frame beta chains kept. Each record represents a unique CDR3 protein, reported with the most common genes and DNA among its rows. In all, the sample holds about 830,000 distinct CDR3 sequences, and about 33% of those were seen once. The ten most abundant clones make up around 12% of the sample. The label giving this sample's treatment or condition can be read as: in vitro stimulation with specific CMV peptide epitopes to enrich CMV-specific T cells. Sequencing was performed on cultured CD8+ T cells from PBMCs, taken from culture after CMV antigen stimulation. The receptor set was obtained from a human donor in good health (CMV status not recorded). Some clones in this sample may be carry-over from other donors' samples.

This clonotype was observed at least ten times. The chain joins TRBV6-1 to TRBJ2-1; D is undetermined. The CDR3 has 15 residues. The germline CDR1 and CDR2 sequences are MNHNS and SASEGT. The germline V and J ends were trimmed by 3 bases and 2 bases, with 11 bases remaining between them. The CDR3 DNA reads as TGTGCCAGCAGTGAGTGGGTAATTGCCTACAATGAGCAGTTCTTC. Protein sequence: CASSEWVIAYNEQFF.

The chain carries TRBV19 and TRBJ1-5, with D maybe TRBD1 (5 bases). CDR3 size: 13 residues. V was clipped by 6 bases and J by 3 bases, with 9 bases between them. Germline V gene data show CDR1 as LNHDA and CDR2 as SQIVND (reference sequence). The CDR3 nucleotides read TGTGCCAGTAGAATCAGGGTCAATCAGCCCCAGCATTTT. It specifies CASRIRVNQPQHF. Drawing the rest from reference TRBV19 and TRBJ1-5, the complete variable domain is DGGITQSPKYLFRKEGQNVTLSCEQNLNHDAMYWYRQDPGQGLRLIYYSQIVNDFQKGDIAEGYSVSREKKESFPLTVTSAQKNPTAFYLCASRIRVNQPQHFGDGTRLSIL.

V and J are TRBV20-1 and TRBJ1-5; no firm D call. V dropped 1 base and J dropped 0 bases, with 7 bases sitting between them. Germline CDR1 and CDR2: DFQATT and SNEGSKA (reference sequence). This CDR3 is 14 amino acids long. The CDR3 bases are TGCAGTGCTAGAGGCGCTATTAGCAATCAGCCCCAGCATTTT. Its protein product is CSARGAISNQPQHF.

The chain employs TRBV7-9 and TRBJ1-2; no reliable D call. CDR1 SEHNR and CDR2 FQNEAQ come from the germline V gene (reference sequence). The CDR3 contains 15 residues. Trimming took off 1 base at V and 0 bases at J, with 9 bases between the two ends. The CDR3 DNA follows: TGTGCCAGCAGCTTAGTAAGGGCCTCTAACTATGGCTACACCTTC. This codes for CASSLVRASNYGYTF.

The CDR3 is CATSGTRQGGYGYTF. The CDR3 bases are TGTGCCACCAGCGGAACCAGACAGGGAGGCTATGGCTACACCTTC. The chain is built from TRBV15 and TRBJ1-2, with 7 bases lining up with TRBD1. The length of the CDR3 is 15 residues. Germline lookup yields CDR1 LNHNV and CDR2 YYDKDF (reference sequence). J was trimmed by 4 bases and V by 5 bases; bases with no gene match: 10.

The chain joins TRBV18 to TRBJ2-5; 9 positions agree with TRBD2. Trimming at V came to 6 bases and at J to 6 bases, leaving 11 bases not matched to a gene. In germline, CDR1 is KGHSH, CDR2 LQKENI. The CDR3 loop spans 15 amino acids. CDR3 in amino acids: CASSVPSGMFKTQYF. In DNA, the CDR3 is TGTGCCAGCTCGGTTCCTAGCGGGATGTTCAAGACCCAGTACTTC.

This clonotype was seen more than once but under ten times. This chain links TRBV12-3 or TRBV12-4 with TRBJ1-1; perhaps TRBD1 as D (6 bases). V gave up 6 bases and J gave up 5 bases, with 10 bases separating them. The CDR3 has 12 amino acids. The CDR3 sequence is CASRVDRTEAFF. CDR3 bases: TGTGCCAGCAGGGTAGACAGGACTGAAGCTTTCTTT.

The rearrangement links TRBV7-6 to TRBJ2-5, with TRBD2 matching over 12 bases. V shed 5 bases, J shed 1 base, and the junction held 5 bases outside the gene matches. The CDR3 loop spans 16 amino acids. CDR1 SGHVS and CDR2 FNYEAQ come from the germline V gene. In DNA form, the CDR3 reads TGTGCCAGCAGCCAAGGGGGACTAGCGGGCCAAGAGACCCAGTACTTC. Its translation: CASSQGGLAGQETQYF.

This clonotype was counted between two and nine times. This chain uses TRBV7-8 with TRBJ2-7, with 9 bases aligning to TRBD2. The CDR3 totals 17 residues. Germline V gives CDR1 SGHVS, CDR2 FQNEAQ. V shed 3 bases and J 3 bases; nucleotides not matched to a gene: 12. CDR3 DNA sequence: TGTGCCAGCAGCTTGGAGGAAGCGGGGGGAAAGATCTACGAGCAGTACGTC. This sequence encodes CASSLEEAGGKIYEQYV.

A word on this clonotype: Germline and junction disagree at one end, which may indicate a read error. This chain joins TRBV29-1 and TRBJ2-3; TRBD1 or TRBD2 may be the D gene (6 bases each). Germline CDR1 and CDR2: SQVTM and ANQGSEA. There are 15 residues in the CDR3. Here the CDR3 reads CSAEGGKLGPDMQYF. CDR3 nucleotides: TGCAGCGCGGAAGGGGGGAAGCTTGGTCCAGATATGCAGTATTTT.

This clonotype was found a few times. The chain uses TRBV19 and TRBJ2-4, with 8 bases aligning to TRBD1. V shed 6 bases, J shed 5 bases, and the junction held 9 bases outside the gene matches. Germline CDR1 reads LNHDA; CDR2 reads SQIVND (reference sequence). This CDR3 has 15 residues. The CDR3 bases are TGTGCCAGTAGCTCAGGGGGCTCTACGGAAAACATTCAGTACTTC. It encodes CASSSGGSTENIQYF.

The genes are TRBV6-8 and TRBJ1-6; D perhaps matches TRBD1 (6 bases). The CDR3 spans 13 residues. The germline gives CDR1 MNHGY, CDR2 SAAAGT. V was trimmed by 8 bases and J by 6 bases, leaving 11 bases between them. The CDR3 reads CASADSLNSPLHF. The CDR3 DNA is TGTGCCAGCGCGGACAGCCTTAATTCACCCCTCCACTTT.

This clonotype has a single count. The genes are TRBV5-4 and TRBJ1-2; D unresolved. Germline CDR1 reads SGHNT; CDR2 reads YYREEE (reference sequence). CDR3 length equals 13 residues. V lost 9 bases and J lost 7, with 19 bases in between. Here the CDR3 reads CANILDGSFGYTF. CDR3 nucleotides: TGTGCCAACATCCTTGATGGCAGTTTTGGCTACACCTTC.

In DNA form, the CDR3 reads TGTGCCAGCAGCTCTCGGGGGAGCCACACAGATACGCAGTATTTT. Translating gives CASSSRGSHTDTQYF. V and J are TRBV7-9 and TRBJ2-3, with D maybe TRBD2 (6 bases). Trimming pared 4 bases from V and 2 bases from J, leaving 13 bases between. The germline V gene encodes CDR1 SEHNR and CDR2 FQNEAQ (reference sequence). The CDR3 sequence is 15 residues long.

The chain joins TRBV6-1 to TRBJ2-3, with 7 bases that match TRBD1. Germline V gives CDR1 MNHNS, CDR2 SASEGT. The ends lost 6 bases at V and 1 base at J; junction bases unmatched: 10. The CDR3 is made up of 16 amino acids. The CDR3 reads CASSPVRQGRTDTQYF. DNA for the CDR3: TGTGCCAGCAGCCCCGTACGACAGGGTCGCACAGATACGCAGTATTTT.

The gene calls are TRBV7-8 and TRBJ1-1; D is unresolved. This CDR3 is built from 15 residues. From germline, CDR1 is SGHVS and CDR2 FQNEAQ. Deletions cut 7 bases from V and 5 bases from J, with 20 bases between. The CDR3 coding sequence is TGTGCCAGCACCTTTACTGGGTCGACGGGGACTGAAGCTTTCTTT. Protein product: CASTFTGSTGTEAFF.

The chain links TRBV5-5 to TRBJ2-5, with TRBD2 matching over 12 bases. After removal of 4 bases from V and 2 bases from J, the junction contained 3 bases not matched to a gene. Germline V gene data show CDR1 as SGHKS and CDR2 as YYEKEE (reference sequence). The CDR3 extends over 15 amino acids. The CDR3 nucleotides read TGTGCCAGCAGCCATGGGACTAGCGGGCAAGAGACCCAGTACTTC. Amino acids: CASSHGTSGQETQYF.

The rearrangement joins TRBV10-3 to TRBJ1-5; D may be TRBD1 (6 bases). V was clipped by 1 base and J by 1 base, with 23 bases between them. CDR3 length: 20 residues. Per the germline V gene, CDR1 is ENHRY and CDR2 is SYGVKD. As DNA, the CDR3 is TGTGCCATCAGTGAGTACCTAGGCCCGGGGGCAGGTTGGAGCAATCAGCCCCAGCATTTT. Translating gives CAISEYLGPGAGWSNQPQHF.

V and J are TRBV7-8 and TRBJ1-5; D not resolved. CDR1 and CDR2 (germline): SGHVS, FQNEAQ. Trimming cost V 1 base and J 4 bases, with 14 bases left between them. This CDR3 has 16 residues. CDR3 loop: CASSLEVGQINQPQHF. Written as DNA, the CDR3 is TGTGCCAGCAGCTTAGAGGTAGGGCAGATTAATCAGCCCCAGCATTTT.

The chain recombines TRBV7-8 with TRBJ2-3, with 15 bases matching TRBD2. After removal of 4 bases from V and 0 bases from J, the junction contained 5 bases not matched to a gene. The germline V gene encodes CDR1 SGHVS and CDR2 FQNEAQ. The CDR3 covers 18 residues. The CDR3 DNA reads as TGTGCCAGCAGCTCTGGACTAGCGGGGGGGCGGAGCACAGATACGCAGTATTTT. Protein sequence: CASSSGLAGGRSTDTQYF.